This TCR beta chain was found in a study of neurological immune-mediated disorders. General observations from the study: In HTLV-1-associated myelopathy, TCR clonal expansion was greatest, whereas multiple sclerosis had the least, falling below healthy controls. When repertoires were grouped phylogenetically, those of 18 of 34 multiple sclerosis patients fell into one related-CDR3 cluster, a possible signature.

A 10-nucleotide random UMI tagged transcripts in template-switch 5'RACE cDNA synthesis. TCRdb re-called the 5' RACE reads through MiXCR, storing one row per CDR3 protein. The table has about 27,000 distinct CDR3 sequences, 3.3% seen once. This clonotype was found many times. The antigen is undetermined. At one end, the junction sequence differs from germline, possibly due to a read error. Germline V lookup: CDR1 SGHNT, CDR2 YYREEE (reference sequence). This CDR3 comprises 17 residues. The origin of this receptor is a woman in her 30s with multiple sclerosis. The sequenced sample was PBMCs. This chain links TRBV5-4 with TRBJ1-6, with 8 bases identical to TRBD1. The CDR3 here is CASSRTGPFSYNSPLNF. The DNA of the CDR3 is TGTGCCAGCAGCAGGACAGGGCCATTCTCCTATAATTCACCCCTCAACTTT. The whole variable domain, remainder taken from reference TRBV5-4 and TRBJ1-6, is ETGVTQSPTHLIKTRGQQVTLRCSSQSGHNTVSWYQQALGQGPQFIFQYYREEENGRGNFPPRFSGLQFPNYSSELNVNALELDDSALYLCASSRTGPFSYNSPLNFGNGTRLTVT.